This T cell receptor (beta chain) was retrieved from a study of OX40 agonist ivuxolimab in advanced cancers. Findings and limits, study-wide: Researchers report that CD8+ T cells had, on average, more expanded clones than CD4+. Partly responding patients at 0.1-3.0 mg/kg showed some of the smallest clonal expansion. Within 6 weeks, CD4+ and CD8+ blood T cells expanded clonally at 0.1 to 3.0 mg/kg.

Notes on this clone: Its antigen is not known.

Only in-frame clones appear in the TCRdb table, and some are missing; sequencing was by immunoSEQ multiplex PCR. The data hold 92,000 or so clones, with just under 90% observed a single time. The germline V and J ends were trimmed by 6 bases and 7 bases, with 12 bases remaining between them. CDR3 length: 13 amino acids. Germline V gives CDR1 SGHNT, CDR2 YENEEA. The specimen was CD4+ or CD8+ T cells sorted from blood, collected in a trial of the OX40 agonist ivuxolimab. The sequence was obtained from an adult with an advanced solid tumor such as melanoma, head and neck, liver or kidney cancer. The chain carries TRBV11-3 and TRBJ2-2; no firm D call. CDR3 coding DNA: TGTGCCAGCAGACCCCTGGGCGGCGGGGAGCTGTTTTTT. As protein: CASRPLGGGELFF. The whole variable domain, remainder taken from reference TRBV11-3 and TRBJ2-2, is EAGVVQSPRYKIIEKKQPVAFWCNPISGHNTLYWYLQNLGQGPELLIRYENEEAVDDSQLPKDRFSAERLKGVDSTLKIQPAELGDSAVYLCASRPLGGGELFFGEGSRLTVL.